What follows are 17 T cell receptor beta chains derived from one specimen sequenced in a study of T cell clonality in common variable immunodeficiency. Assay used: immunoSEQ multiplex PCR; TCRdb lists only in-frame clones, some missing. Observed are over 40,000 clones, no singletons, with the top ten taking roughly 6.2%. Sequenced input: peripheral blood mononuclear cells. These receptor sequences come from a person aged 18 to 75 in good health.

This clone was recorded at least ten times. The read is 3 residues too short to cover the CDR3 end, so that end is filled in from the germline J gene. The chain combines TRBV29-1 with TRBJ1-2; TRBD1 agrees at 7 bases. The germline CDR1 and CDR2 sequences are SQVTM and ANQGSEA. V dropped 7 bases and J dropped 4; count of bases not matched to a gene: 9. The length of the CDR3 is 13 residues. CDR3 bases read: TGCAGCGGTGGAGGCCGGGACAGCTATGGC. It codes for CSGGGRDSYG. The whole CDR3 region reads CSGGGRDSYGYTF.

This clone was observed at least ten times. CDR3 DNA (partial): TGTGCCAGTGAGACAGGAGGCTATGGC. Translating it yields CASETGGYG. The entire CDR3 reads CASETGGYGYTF. The chain combines TRBV19 with TRBJ1-2, with D possibly TRBD1 on 6 matching bases. Read coverage stops 3 residues before the CDR3 terminus; the germline J gene supplies the remainder. This CDR3 is 12 amino acids long. V lost 8 bases and J 4 bases, leaving 11 bases between the germline ends. CDR1 and CDR2 from the germline V gene are LNHDA and SQIVND (reference sequence).

This clone was detected many times. Coverage ceases 3 residues before the CDR3 finishes, and the germline J gene fills in the end. The chain couples TRBV5-1 to TRBJ2-7, with TRBD2 identical over 8 bases. Germline trimming cut 1 base from V and 5 bases from J; bases unmatched to any gene: 5. Germline V lookup: CDR1 SGHRS, CDR2 YFSETQ. The CDR3 is 14 residues long. The covered CDR3 bases are TGCGCCAGCAGCTTGTCCACTAGCGGCGACGAG. This codes for CASSLSTSGDE. The complete CDR3 protein is CASSLSTSGDEQYF.

This clone was seen ten or more times. The observed sequence ends 3 residues before the CDR3 terminus, with the missing tail filled in from the germline J gene. The chain is built from TRBV18 and TRBJ1-5; D is unclear. Germline V CDR1 and CDR2: KGHSH, LQKENI. Trimming removed 2 bases at V and 4 bases at J, with 12 bases between. The CDR3 runs 15 residues. Here the CDR3 reads CASSPFPGPNQPQHF. CDR3 bases read: TGTGCCAGCTCACCATTTCCGGGTCCGAATCAGCCC.

This clone was seen at least ten times. Sequencing ends 3 residues short of the CDR3 end; the germline J gene provides the rest. The gene calls are TRBV14 and TRBJ2-7; D perhaps matches TRBD1 (5 bases). This CDR3 is 13 amino acids long. From germline, CDR1 is SGHDN and CDR2 FVKESK. Trimming left V 3 bases short and J 6 bases short, with 12 bases between. The CDR3 protein is CASSQVYRGEQYF. The CDR3 DNA, read in part, is TGTGCCAGCAGCCAGGTTTATAGGGGCGAG.

This clone has only a few counts. A much larger clone differs by one base, so this may be a read error. The read halts 3 residues ahead of the CDR3 end, with the missing end drawn from the germline J gene. This chain links TRBV19 with TRBJ1-2; 9 positions agree with TRBD1. Germline V lookup: CDR1 LNHDA, CDR2 SQIVND (reference sequence). The CDR3 is 14 residues long. The sequenced part of the CDR3 DNA is TGTGCCAGTAGTATTCAACAGGGGGCTCAGGAA. Amino acid sequence: CASSIQQGAQE. The whole CDR3 region reads CASSIQQGAQEYTF.

This clone came up many times. Incomplete CDR3 DNA: TGCGCCAGCGAGCAGGGCTCGGCCCCCCAATATGAG. It specifies CASEQGSAPQYE. The entire CDR3 is CASEQGSAPQYEQFF. J is TRBJ2-1 and V is TRBV5-1; D might be TRBD1 (5 bases). The CDR3 end is not reached by the read, which stops 3 residues before it; the germline J gene fills it in. The CDR3 runs to 15 residues. Germline-derived CDR1 and CDR2 are SGHRS and YFSETQ. V was pared by 7 bases and J by 8 bases, with 22 bases between. Using reference TRBV5-1 and TRBJ2-1 for the parts outside the CDR3, the full variable domain is KAGVTQTPRYLIKTRGQQVTLSCSPISGHRSVSWYQQTPGQGLQFLFEYFSETQRNKGNFPGRFSGRQFSNSRSEMNVSTLELGDSALYLCASEQGSAPQYEQFFGPGTRLTVL.

This clone was counted a few times. The missing CDR3 end, 3 residues past where the read stops, is filled in from the germline J gene. J is TRBJ2-3 and V is TRBV19; TRBD2 aligns across 11 bases. CDR1 and CDR2 (germline): LNHDA, SQIVND (reference sequence). There are 16 residues in the CDR3. CDR3 sequence reads: CASSIYSGGGRETQYF. The sequenced part of the CDR3 DNA is TGTGCCAGTAGTATTTATAGCGGGGGGGGCCGAGAGACG.

This clone was observed many times. The read ends 3 residues before the CDR3 terminus; that terminus is restored from the germline J gene. The chain joins TRBV20-1 to TRBJ2-2; no clear D. The ends were cut back, 1 base at V and 1 base at J, with 4 bases in the middle. Looked up from germline, CDR1 is DFQATT and CDR2 is SNEGSKA (reference sequence). This CDR3 has 13 residues. The sequenced part of the CDR3 DNA is TGCAGTGCTAGAGTCCGGAACACCGGGGAG. Translating it yields CSARVRNTGE. The whole CDR3 region reads CSARVRNTGELFF.

This clone occurred a few times. The read ends 3 residues shy of where the CDR3 ends; the end is completed using the germline J gene. The V gene is TRBV7-9, the J gene TRBJ1-4; tentative D call: TRBD1 (5 bases). From germline, CDR1 is SEHNR and CDR2 FQNEAQ (reference sequence). The V end lost 8 bases, the J end lost 0 bases, and 10 bases lay between the germline ends. The CDR3 totals 14 residues. This chain's CDR3 is CASQPGATNEKLFF. The sequenced part of the CDR3 DNA is TGTGCCAGCCAACCGGGGGCAACTAATGAAAAA.

This clone was observed at least ten times. The read is 3 residues too short to cover the CDR3 end, so that end is filled in from the germline J gene. The rearrangement uses TRBV11-3 and TRBJ1-2; no reliable D call. V lost 2 bases and J lost 7, with 5 bases in between. The CDR3 contains 11 residues. The germline V gene has CDR1 SGHNT and CDR2 YENEEA. The CDR3 spells CASSLSVGYTF. CDR3 DNA (partial): TGTGCCAGCAGCTTATCAGTTGGC.

This clone was counted at least ten times. The read terminates 3 residues ahead of where the CDR3 ends, so the germline J gene completes it. The V and J genes are TRBV19 and TRBJ1-1, with D possibly matching TRBD1 (5 bases). The ends were cut back, 5 bases at V and 0 bases at J, with 10 bases in the middle. This CDR3 is built from 14 residues. Germline V gene lookup returns CDR1 LNHDA and CDR2 SQIVND (reference sequence). CDR3: CASSPQVMNTEAFF. Incomplete CDR3 DNA: TGTGCCAGTAGTCCACAGGTTATGAACACTGAA.

In this sample, this clone turned up many times. The read finishes 3 residues shy of the CDR3 end, and the germline J gene is used to complete it. The chain employs TRBV30 and TRBJ2-7; 8 nucleotides agree with TRBD1. CDR3 length: 11 residues. Germline-derived CDR1 and CDR2 are GTSNPN and SVGIG (reference sequence). The trim removed 8 bases at V and 4 bases at J, leaving 4 bases unmatched. CDR3: CARGQGYEQYF. The covered CDR3 bases are TGTGCCAGAGGACAGGGTTACGAG.

This clone was picked up many times. The CDR3 reads CASSLDTGYGYTF. The sequenced part of the CDR3 DNA is TGTGCCAGCAGCCTGGACACCGGCTATGGC. The chain combines TRBV14 with TRBJ1-2; D is perhaps TRBD1 (5 bases). Sequencing ends 3 residues short of the CDR3 end; the germline J gene provides the rest. Between the trimmed V and J ends, which lost 4 bases and 4 bases, there was a span of 10 bases. CDR3 length: 13 residues. CDR1 and CDR2 (germline): SGHDN, FVKESK.

This clone has at least ten counts. The DNA ends 3 residues before the CDR3 does, and the rest of the CDR3 is filled in from the germline J gene. The chain has TRBV30 and TRBJ1-2, with D unclear. CDR3 length: 12 residues. Germline CDR1 GTSNPN, CDR2 SVGIG (reference sequence). The sequenced CDR3 bases are TGTGCCTGGAGTCTCACTCGAGAAGGC. Protein: CAWSLTREG. The CDR3 as a whole reads CAWSLTREGYTF.

This clone came up many times. The read terminates 3 residues before the CDR3 end, so the remaining end is supplied by the germline J gene. The chain is built from TRBV5-1 and TRBJ2-5; no clear D gene. Germline V lookup: CDR1 SGHRS, CDR2 YFSETQ. Trimming took 3 bases from V and 4 from J, leaving 7 bases between them. This CDR3 comprises 12 residues. CDR3 DNA, as far as it was read: TGCGCCAGCAGCTCACTTCGAGAGACC. It codes for CASSSLRET. The whole CDR3 region reads CASSSLRETQYF.

Many counts were recorded for this clone. The CDR3 end lies 3 residues beyond the end of the read and is filled in from the germline J gene. The rearrangement joins TRBV18 to TRBJ2-6; possibly TRBD2 for D (7 bases). With 3 bases removed from V and 0 bases from J, the gap between germline ends came to 15 bases. Looked up from germline, CDR1 is KGHSH and CDR2 is LQKENI. This CDR3 comprises 18 residues. The CDR3 sequence is CASSPSPGGHSGANVLTF. The CDR3 bases that were read are TGTGCCAGCTCACCTTCACCCGGGGGGCACTCTGGGGCCAACGTC.